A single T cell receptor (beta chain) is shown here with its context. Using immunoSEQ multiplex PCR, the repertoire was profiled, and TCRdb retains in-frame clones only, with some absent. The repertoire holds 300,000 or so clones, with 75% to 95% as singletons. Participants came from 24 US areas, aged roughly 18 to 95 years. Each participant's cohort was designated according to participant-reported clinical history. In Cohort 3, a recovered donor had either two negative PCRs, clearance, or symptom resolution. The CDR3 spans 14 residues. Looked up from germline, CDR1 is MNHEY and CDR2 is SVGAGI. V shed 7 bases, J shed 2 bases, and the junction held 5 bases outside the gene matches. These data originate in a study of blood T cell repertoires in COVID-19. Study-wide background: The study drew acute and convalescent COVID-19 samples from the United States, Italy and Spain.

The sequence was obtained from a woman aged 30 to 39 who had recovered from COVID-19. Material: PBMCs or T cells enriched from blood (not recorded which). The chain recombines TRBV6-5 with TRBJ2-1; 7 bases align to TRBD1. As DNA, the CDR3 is TGTGCCAGCACCTCAAGGGGGCCCTACAATGAGCAGTTCTTC. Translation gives CASTSRGPYNEQFF.